Presented here are 28 T cell receptor beta chains from one specimen sequenced in a study of OX40 agonist ivuxolimab in advanced cancers. TCRdb's copy holds only in-frame clones and misses some; the assay was immunoSEQ multiplex PCR. The repertoire consists of about 130,000 clones, with over 75% occurring once and the leading ten covering around 1%. The sequenced sample was CD4+ or CD8+ T cells sorted from blood, obtained in a trial of the OX40 agonist ivuxolimab. These TCRs come from an adult with an advanced solid tumor such as melanoma, head and neck, liver or kidney cancer.

The gene calls are TRBV30 and TRBJ1-5; 9 nucleotides agree with TRBD1. J was trimmed by 3 bases and V by 4 bases; bases with no gene match: 4. The CDR3 is made up of 14 amino acids. CDR1 and CDR2 (germline): GTSNPN, SVGIG (reference sequence). The CDR3 nucleotides are TGTGCCTGGACCCGGGACAGGGTCAATCAGCCCCAGCATTTT. This codes for CAWTRDRVNQPQHF.

J is TRBJ2-5 and V is TRBV27; D gene ambiguous. Germline loops: CDR1 MNHEY, CDR2 SMNVEV (reference sequence). Trimming removed 0 bases from V and 0 bases from J, with 8 bases in between. The CDR3 is 15 amino acids. Here the CDR3 reads CASSLSWANQETQYF. In DNA, the CDR3 is TGTGCCAGCAGTTTATCGTGGGCGAACCAAGAGACCCAGTACTTC.

The rearrangement uses TRBV27 and TRBJ2-2; D uncertain. Germline V lookup: CDR1 MNHEY, CDR2 SMNVEV (reference sequence). The CDR3 runs to 13 residues. V lost 1 base and J lost 4, with 4 bases in between. The CDR3 sequence: CASSLWGTGELFF. The CDR3 DNA sequence: TGTGCCAGCAGTTTATGGGGCACCGGGGAGCTGTTTTTT.

V gene TRBV5-1 combines with J gene TRBJ1-1; perhaps TRBD1 as D (6 bases). The CDR3 covers 13 residues. Germline V CDR1 and CDR2: SGHRS, YFSETQ. Trimming took off 4 bases at V and 4 bases at J, with 11 bases between the two ends. CDR3 nucleotides: TGCGCCAGCAGCGTCAGAGGGGGCACTGAAGCTTTCTTT. It specifies CASSVRGGTEAFF.

The chain employs TRBV5-1 and TRBJ2-7; no clear D. In germline, CDR1 is SGHRS, CDR2 YFSETQ. V lost 3 bases and J lost 2, with 12 bases in between. The CDR3 has 14 residues. CDR3 loop: CASSSGRTPYEQYF. For the CDR3, the DNA is TGCGCCAGCAGCTCCGGCCGAACTCCCTACGAGCAGTACTTC.

V gene TRBV7-2 combines with J gene TRBJ2-1; TRBD2 aligns across 16 bases. From germline, CDR1 is SGHTA and CDR2 FQGNSA. This CDR3 has 17 residues. V dropped 0 bases and J dropped 12; count of bases not matched to a gene: 8. CDR3 in DNA: TGTGCCAGCAGCTTAGCCCTCGGGACTAGCGGGAGGGAGGGGCAGTTCTTC. It codes for CASSLALGTSGREGQFF.

The rearrangement links TRBV7-9 to TRBJ1-3; 7 bases agree with TRBD1. The V segment lost 6 bases and the J segment 4 bases; nucleotides outside the gene matches: 9. The length of the CDR3 is 15 residues. Per the germline V gene, CDR1 is SEHNR and CDR2 is FQNEAQ (reference sequence). CDR3 protein: CASSDTGERGNTIYF. The CDR3, as DNA: TGTGCCAGCAGTGATACAGGGGAGAGAGGAAACACCATATATTTT.

The chain uses TRBV6-5 and TRBJ2-3; possibly TRBD1 for D (6 bases). V lost 4 bases to trimming and J lost 4 bases, with 18 bases between them. This CDR3 is built from 16 residues. The germline V gene encodes CDR1 MNHEY and CDR2 SVGAGI. The CDR3 spells CASSSRGTPGPDTQYF. The CDR3 region has the DNA TGTGCCAGCAGTTCTAGGGGGACCCCAGGACCAGATACGCAGTATTTT.

The chain uses TRBV5-1 and TRBJ2-1, with unresolved D. V was cut by 2 bases and J by 7 bases, with 10 bases left in between. The CDR3 spans 13 residues. Germline loops: CDR1 SGHRS, CDR2 YFSETQ. CDR3: CASSFPGPNEQFF. The CDR3 coding sequence is TGCGCCAGCAGCTTCCCGGGCCCAAATGAGCAGTTCTTC.

This chain joins TRBV4-1 and TRBJ1-1, with TRBD1 as a possible D gene (6 bases). Germline V CDR1 and CDR2: MGHRA, YSYEKL. The CDR3 is 15 amino acids. Trimming shortened V by 0 bases and J by 3 bases, and 11 bases separated the two germline ends. The CDR3 nucleotides are TGCGCCAGCAGCCAAGATGGGGGCTTCGACACTGAAGCTTTCTTT. Protein sequence: CASSQDGGFDTEAFF.

This chain links TRBV28 with TRBJ1-2, with D possibly matching TRBD1 (5 bases). The V gene lost 2 bases and the J gene lost 2 bases, with 12 bases spanning the gap. Germline CDR1 reads MDHEN; CDR2 reads SYDVKM. The CDR3 loop spans 15 amino acids. DNA for the CDR3: TGTGCCAGCAGTTTACGAGCAGGGACGAACTATGGCTACACCTTC. This translates into CASSLRAGTNYGYTF.

V gene TRBV18 combines with J gene TRBJ2-6; the D is unclear. Germline CDR1 reads KGHSH; CDR2 reads LQKENI. V lost 3 bases, J lost 0 bases, and 3 bases lay in between. This CDR3 has 14 amino acids. The CDR3 coding sequence is TGTGCCAGCTCACCCTTCTCTGGGGCCAACGTCCTGACTTTC. Translating gives CASSPFSGANVLTF. The variable domain in full, with the rest retrieved from reference TRBV18 and TRBJ2-6, is NAGVMQNPRHLVRRRGQEARLRCSPMKGHSHVYWYRQLPEEGLKFMVYLQKENIIDESGMPKERFSAEFPKEGPSILRIQQVVRGDSAAYFCASSPFSGANVLTFGAGSRLTVL.

This clone was picked up one time. The chain recombines TRBV19 with TRBJ2-3; 7 nucleotides agree with TRBD1. CDR1 and CDR2 (germline): LNHDA, SQIVND (reference sequence). The CDR3 length is 14 residues. After removal of 5 bases from V and 3 bases from J, the junction contained 5 bases not matched to a gene. The CDR3 coding sequence is TGTGCCAGTAGTTTCACAGGGGCGACAGATACGCAGTATTTT. Translated: CASSFTGATDTQYF.

The CDR3 loop is CASSQQTDTEAFF. Here the CDR3 DNA reads TGTGCCAGCAGCCAACAGACGGACACTGAAGCTTTCTTT. The chain joins TRBV16 to TRBJ1-1; D uncertain. V lost 2 bases and J lost 3, with 7 bases in between. This CDR3 has 13 amino acids. Germline V gene data show CDR1 as KGHSY and CDR2 as FQNENV.

The chain couples TRBV7-2 to TRBJ2-2; D remains unclear. Trimming took off 1 base at V and 4 bases at J, with 10 bases between the two ends. The CDR3 loop spans 15 amino acids. Germline assignment: CDR1 SGHTA and CDR2 FQGNSA. The CDR3 nucleotides are TGTGCCAGCAGCTTAGAGCTAGTACCCACCGGGGAGCTGTTTTTT. The encoded protein is CASSLELVPTGELFF.

The V and J genes are TRBV5-5 and TRBJ2-5, with TRBD1 identical over 10 bases. The V segment lost 2 bases and the J segment 2 bases; nucleotides outside the gene matches: 3. This CDR3 is 15 amino acids long. Per the germline V gene, CDR1 is SGHKS and CDR2 is YYEKEE (reference sequence). Here the CDR3 reads CASSLRTGGQETQYF. CDR3 sequence (DNA): TGTGCCAGCAGCTTACGGACAGGGGGGCAAGAGACCCAGTACTTC. Full variable domain (outside the CDR3, taken from reference TRBV5-5 and TRBJ2-5): DAGVTQSPTHLIKTRGQQVTLRCSPISGHKSVSWYQQVLGQGPQFIFQYYEKEERGRGNFPDRFSARQFPNYSSELNVNALLLGDSALYLCASSLRTGGQETQYFGPGTRLLVL.

In its sample, this clone was seen once. V gene TRBV28 combines with J gene TRBJ1-3; D is unresolved. CDR1 is MDHEN, CDR2 SYDVKM, per germline. Trimming shortened V by 4 bases and J by 0 bases, and 10 bases separated the two germline ends. The CDR3 is 15 residues long. This CDR3 is CASSSPRSSGNTIYF. In DNA, the CDR3 is TGTGCCAGCAGTTCCCCCCGGAGCTCTGGAAACACCATATATTTT.

The J gene is TRBJ2-3, the V gene TRBV5-1; D uncertain. V lost 2 bases and J lost 1, with 8 bases in between. Germline V gene lookup returns CDR1 SGHRS and CDR2 YFSETQ. CDR3 length: 14 residues. The CDR3 DNA sequence: TGCGCCAGCAGCTTAGAGGCCCGCACAGATACGCAGTATTTT. Protein: CASSLEARTDTQYF.

The V and J genes are TRBV5-1 and TRBJ1-1; D remains ambiguous. The CDR3 is made up of 14 amino acids. The V gene lost 1 base and the J gene lost 1 base, with 8 bases spanning the gap. In germline, CDR1 is SGHRS, CDR2 YFSETQ. CDR3 region: CASSLNSQNTEAFF. The CDR3 DNA reads TGCGCCAGCAGCTTGAACAGCCAGAACACTGAAGCTTTCTTT.

CDR3 sequence reads: CASSSDRYNEQFF. For the CDR3, the DNA is TGTGCCAGCAGTTCGGACCGTTACAATGAGCAGTTCTTC. V and J are TRBV27 and TRBJ2-1; D is uncertain. The germline V and J ends were trimmed by 4 bases and 4 bases, with 8 bases remaining between them. Germline CDR1 is MNHEY and CDR2 is SMNVEV (reference sequence). This CDR3 has 13 amino acids.

This chain joins TRBV28 and TRBJ2-7; tentative D call: TRBD1 (6 bases). CDR3 length: 13 residues. V lost 8 bases to trimming and J lost 2 bases, with 13 bases between them. Germline assignment: CDR1 MDHEN and CDR2 SYDVKM. In DNA form, the CDR3 reads TGTGCCAGCTATACACAGGGCCCCTACGAGCAGTACTTC. Translation gives CASYTQGPYEQYF.

This clone was recorded a few times. CDR3 nucleotides: TGTGCCAGTAGTATTCGGGAGGGCACCGGGGAGCTGTTTTTT. It specifies CASSIREGTGELFF. The genes are TRBV19 and TRBJ2-2; 8 nucleotides match TRBD2. Germline CDR1 reads LNHDA; CDR2 reads SQIVND (reference sequence). This CDR3 has 14 residues. V was pared by 3 bases and J by 4 bases, with 1 base of the junction left unmatched. The whole variable domain, remainder taken from reference TRBV19 and TRBJ2-2, is DGGITQSPKYLFRKEGQNVTLSCEQNLNHDAMYWYRQDPGQGLRLIYYSQIVNDFQKGDIAEGYSVSREKKESFPLTVTSAQKNPTAFYLCASSIREGTGELFFGEGSRLTVL.

The chain carries TRBV5-6 and TRBJ2-7; maybe TRBD2 (6 bases). The CDR3 sequence is 15 residues long. CDR1 is SGHDT, CDR2 YYEEEE, per germline. V was pared by 3 bases and J by 2 bases, with 15 bases between. The CDR3 DNA reads TGTGCCAGCAGCTATATAGCGGAGAACCCCTACGAGCAGTACTTC. This gives the protein CASSYIAENPYEQYF.

This clone was observed a single time. V usage is TRBV28 and J usage is TRBJ2-7, with a possible D match to TRBD1 (5 bases). This CDR3 is 18 amino acids long. In germline, CDR1 is MDHEN, CDR2 SYDVKM. Trimming left V 8 bases short and J 3 bases short, with 29 bases between. CDR3 loop: CASRPREVFDHRNYEQYF. The CDR3 DNA follows: TGTGCCAGCCGCCCCAGGGAAGTGTTTGACCACCGGAACTACGAGCAGTACTTC.

V gene TRBV10-2 combines with J gene TRBJ2-7, with 10 nucleotides matching TRBD1. The germline gives CDR1 WSHSY, CDR2 SAAADI. V lost 6 bases to trimming and J lost 2 bases; unmatched junction nucleotides: 16. This CDR3 contains 18 residues. In DNA form, the CDR3 reads TGCGCCAGCAGGGGTGACAGGGGGCCTTTAAGCGGAGCCTACGAGCAGTACTTC. It encodes CASRGDRGPLSGAYEQYF.

The genes are TRBV5-8 and TRBJ2-1; D ambiguous. The CDR3 spans 11 residues. Germline values: CDR1 SGHTS, CDR2 YDEGEE. Trimming shortened V by 4 bases and J by 8 bases, and 7 bases separated the two germline ends. The CDR3 DNA follows: TGTGCCAGCAGCGGCCACTATGAGCAGTTCTTC. The encoded protein is CASSGHYEQFF.

The chain links TRBV7-9 to TRBJ2-3; unclear D gene. CDR1 is SEHNR, CDR2 FQNEAQ, per germline (reference sequence). The CDR3 length is 14 residues. V dropped 2 bases and J dropped 2 bases, with 8 bases sitting between them. This CDR3 is CASSLLGDTDTQYF. The CDR3 bases are TGTGCCAGCAGCTTATTGGGCGACACAGATACGCAGTATTTT.

The chain uses TRBV11-3 and TRBJ2-2; a possible D gene is TRBD1 (5 bases). Germline V gene lookup returns CDR1 SGHNT and CDR2 YENEEA. V was pared by 3 bases and J by 1 base, with 6 bases between. This CDR3 has 14 amino acids. The CDR3 DNA follows: TGTGCCAGCAGCTTTCAGGGGAACACCGGGGAGCTGTTTTTT. Its translation is CASSFQGNTGELFF.